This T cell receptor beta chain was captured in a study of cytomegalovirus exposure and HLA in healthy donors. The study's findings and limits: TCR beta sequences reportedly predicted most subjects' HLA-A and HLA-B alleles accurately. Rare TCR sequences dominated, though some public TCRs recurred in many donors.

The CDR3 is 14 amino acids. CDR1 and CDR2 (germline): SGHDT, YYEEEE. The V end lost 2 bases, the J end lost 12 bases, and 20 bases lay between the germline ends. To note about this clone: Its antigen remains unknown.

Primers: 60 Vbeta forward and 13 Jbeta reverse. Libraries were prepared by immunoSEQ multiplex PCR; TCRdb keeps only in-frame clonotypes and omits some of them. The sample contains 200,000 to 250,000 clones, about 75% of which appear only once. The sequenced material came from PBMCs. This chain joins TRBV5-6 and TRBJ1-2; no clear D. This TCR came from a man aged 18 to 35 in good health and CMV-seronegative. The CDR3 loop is CASSFREASPDHTF. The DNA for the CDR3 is TGTGCCAGCAGCTTCCGGGAAGCCTCCCCCGATCACACCTTC.